This T cell receptor (beta chain) derives from a study of T cell clones after liver transplantation (dated by TCRdb to 2018 to 2020). A note on the overall study: ITN030ST, the source of the samples, was a randomized trial that attempted immunosuppression withdrawal within 2 years of liver transplantation. Donor-reactive T cell clones were identified by TCRbeta sequencing following a pre-transplant mixed lymphocyte reaction and were subsequently tracked in post-transplant blood. As an antigen-independent comparator for the donor-reactive sequences, third party-reactive TCRbeta sequences from pre-transplant MLRs were identified as well. Three of the eight recipients were HCV-positive; the others were transplanted for non-autoimmune, non-viral indications. Subjects received no induction therapy and standard immunosuppression until randomization at 12-24 months post-transplant. Tolerance was defined as complete immunosuppression withdrawal for at least one year with no rise in liver enzymes beyond twice the upper limit of normal. Blood samples were collected pre-transplant, pre-randomization before withdrawal, and post-randomization after either complete withdrawal or failed withdrawal. The study cohort included 8 liver transplant recipients, of whom 3 were classified as tolerant and 5 as non-tolerant. On the study overall, not on this receptor specifically: Circulating donor-reactive CD4 TCRbeta sequences fell significantly post-transplant in most of the 8 subjects, irrespective of tolerance or HCV status. Conclusions were preliminary, limited by small, heterogeneous patient numbers and non-standardized post-transplant time points. In two subjects, low numbers of available donor cells limited the measurable donor-reactive repertoire. Because allograft tissue specimens were not available, migration of donor-reactive T cells into the graft, rather than deletion, may have occurred. A greater decline was seen for donor-reactive sequences than for third party-reactive sequences, suggesting partial antigen-specific deletion unrelated to withdrawal success. Once repertoire turnover was taken into account, donor-reactive detection showed a significant reduction for CD4 in 7 of 8 subjects and for CD8 in 8 of 8.

High-throughput TCRbeta CDR3 sequencing of frozen genomic DNA was performed by immunoSEQ, with PCR amplification, mapping, bias correction and internal controls included. On the authors' methods: Only productive rearrangements were retained, with each unique TCRbeta sequence defined by its CDR3 nucleotide sequence together with its V and J gene. Donor-reactive sequences required at least 5-fold expansion in CFSE-low cells versus unstimulated pre-transplant cells and at least 0.01% frequency. Minimum frequency thresholds were set for each subject based on the unstimulated sample with the lowest template count, ensuring at least 90% detection power. Repertoire turnover was measured by Jensen-Shannon divergence between the top 1000 TCRbeta sequences post- and pre-transplant. Two-sided Fisher's exact tests were used to test for changes in how often donor-reactive sequences were detected. In its TCRdb copy, this immuneACCESS table keeps in-frame sequences only and misses some clones. Where compared with another copy, unresolved V genes explain less than half of these, and the others have no known cause. The V and J calls and clone size come from that table; D and trimming were worked out from the DNA. The sample contains tens of thousands of clones, about 88% of them found a single time. Together, the top ten hold less than 3.5% of the sample.

A remark on this clone: The specificity of this receptor is unknown. Base qualities were left out, and no much larger clone turns up one base away.

The time point label on this specimen signifies: pre-transplant. Unstimulated PBMCs, after thawing, were stained for CD3, CD4 and CD8 and then FACS-sorted into CD3+CD4+ and CD3+CD8+ populations. All 8 studied subjects were randomized to withdrawal of immunosuppression. The Qiagen DNeasy Blood and Tissue Kit was used to isolate genomic DNA. The CDR3 sequence holds 14 residues, the cysteine and phenylalanine included. The only DNA kept is the CDR3, 42 bases in frame from the first base. CDR1 and CDR2 are drawn from the germline V gene (reference sequence): SGHNT, YYREEE. V is pruned by 6 bases and J by 2 bases, leaving 3 bases of the junction without a gene match.

In this chain, TRBV5-4 is recombined with TRBJ2-1, with TRBD2 matching 9 junction bases. This clonotype originated in a human donor who received a liver transplant. The sequenced sample was CD4+ T cells from blood, obtained before liver transplant. At the DNA level, the sequence is TGTGCCAGCACTATAGCGGGGGCCTACAATGAGCAGTTCTTC. Translation gives CASTIAGAYNEQFF.